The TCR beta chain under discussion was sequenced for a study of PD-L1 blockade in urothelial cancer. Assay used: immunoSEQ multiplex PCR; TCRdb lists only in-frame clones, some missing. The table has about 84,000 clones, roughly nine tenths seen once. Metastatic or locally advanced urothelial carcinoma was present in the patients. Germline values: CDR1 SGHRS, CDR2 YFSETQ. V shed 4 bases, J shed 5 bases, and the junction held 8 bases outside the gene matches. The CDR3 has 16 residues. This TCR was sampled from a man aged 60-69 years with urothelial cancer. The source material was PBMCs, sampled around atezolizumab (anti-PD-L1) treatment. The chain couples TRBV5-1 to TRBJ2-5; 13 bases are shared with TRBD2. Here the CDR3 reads CASSRLAGGTGETQYF. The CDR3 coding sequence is TGCGCCAGCAGCAGACTAGCGGGAGGCACTGGGGAGACCCAGTACTTC. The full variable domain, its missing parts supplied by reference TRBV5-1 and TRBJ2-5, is KAGVTQTPRYLIKTRGQQVTLSCSPISGHRSVSWYQQTPGQGLQFLFEYFSETQRNKGNFPGRFSGRQFSNSRSEMNVSTLELGDSALYLCASSRLAGGTGETQYFGPGTRLLVL.